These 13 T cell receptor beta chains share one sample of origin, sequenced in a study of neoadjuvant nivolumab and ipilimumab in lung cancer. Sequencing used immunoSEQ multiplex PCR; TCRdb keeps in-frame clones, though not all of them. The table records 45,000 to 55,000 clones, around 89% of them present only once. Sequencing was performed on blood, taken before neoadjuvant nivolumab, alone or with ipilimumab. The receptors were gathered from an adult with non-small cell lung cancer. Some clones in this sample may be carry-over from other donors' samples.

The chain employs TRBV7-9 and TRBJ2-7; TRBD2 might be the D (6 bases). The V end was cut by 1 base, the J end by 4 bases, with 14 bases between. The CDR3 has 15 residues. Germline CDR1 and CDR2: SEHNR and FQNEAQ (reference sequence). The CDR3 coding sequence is TGTGCCAGCAGCTTAGGCGGTAGCGGACTATACGAGCAGTACTTC. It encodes CASSLGGSGLYEQYF. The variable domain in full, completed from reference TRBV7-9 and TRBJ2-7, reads DTGVSQNPRHKITKRGQNVTFRCDPISEHNRLYWYRQTLGQGPEFLTYFQNEAQLEKSRLLSDRFSAERPKGSFSTLEIQRTEQGDSAMYLCASSLGGSGLYEQYFGPGTRLTVT.

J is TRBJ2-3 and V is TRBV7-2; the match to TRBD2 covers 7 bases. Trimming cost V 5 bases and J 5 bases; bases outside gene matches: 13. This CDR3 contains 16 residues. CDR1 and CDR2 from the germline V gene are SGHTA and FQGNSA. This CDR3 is CASSPIGGGPGDTQYF. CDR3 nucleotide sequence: TGTGCCAGCAGCCCGATCGGGGGAGGGCCGGGAGATACGCAGTATTTT.

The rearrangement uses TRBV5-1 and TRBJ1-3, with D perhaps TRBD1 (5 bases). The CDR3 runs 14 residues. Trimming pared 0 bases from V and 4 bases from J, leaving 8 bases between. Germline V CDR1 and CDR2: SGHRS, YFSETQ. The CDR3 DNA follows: TGCGCCAGCAGCTTGGACCCAGGGGGAAACACCATATATTTT. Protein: CASSLDPGGNTIYF. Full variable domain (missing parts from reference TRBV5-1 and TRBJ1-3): KAGVTQTPRYLIKTRGQQVTLSCSPISGHRSVSWYQQTPGQGLQFLFEYFSETQRNKGNFPGRFSGRQFSNSRSEMNVSTLELGDSALYLCASSLDPGGNTIYFGEGSWLTVV.

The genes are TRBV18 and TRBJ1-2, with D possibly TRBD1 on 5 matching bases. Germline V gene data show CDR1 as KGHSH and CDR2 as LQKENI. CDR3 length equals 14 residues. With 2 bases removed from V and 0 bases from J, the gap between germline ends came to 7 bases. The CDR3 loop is CASSPEGPNYGYTF. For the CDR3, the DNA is TGTGCCAGCTCACCAGAGGGGCCTAACTATGGCTACACCTTC.

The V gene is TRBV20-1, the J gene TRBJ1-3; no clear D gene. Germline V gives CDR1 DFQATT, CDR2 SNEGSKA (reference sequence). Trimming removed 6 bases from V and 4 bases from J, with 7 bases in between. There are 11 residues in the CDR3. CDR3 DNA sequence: TGCAGTGCAACCACGGGAAACACCATATATTTT. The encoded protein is CSATTGNTIYF.

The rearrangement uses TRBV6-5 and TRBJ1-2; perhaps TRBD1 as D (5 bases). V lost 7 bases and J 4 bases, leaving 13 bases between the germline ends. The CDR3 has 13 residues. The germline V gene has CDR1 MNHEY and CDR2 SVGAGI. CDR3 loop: CASKKGNLYGYTF. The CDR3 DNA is TGTGCCAGCAAGAAGGGGAACCTCTATGGCTACACCTTC.

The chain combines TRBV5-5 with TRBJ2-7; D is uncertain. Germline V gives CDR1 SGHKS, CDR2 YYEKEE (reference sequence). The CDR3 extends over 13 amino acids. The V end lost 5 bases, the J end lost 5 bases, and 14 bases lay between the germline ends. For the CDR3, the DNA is TGTGCCAGCAGGACAAGGGTAGATAACGAGCAGTACTTC. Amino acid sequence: CASRTRVDNEQYF.

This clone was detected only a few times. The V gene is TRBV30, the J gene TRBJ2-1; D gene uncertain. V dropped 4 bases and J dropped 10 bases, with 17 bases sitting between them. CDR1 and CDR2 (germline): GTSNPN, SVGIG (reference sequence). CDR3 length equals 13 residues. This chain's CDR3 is CAWTSGSPLEQFF. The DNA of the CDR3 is TGTGCCTGGACCTCGGGCAGCCCTCTAGAGCAGTTCTTC.

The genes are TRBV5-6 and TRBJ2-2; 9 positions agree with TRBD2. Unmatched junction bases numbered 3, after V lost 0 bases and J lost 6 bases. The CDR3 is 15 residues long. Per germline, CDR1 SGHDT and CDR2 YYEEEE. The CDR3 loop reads CASSLAGGRAGELFF. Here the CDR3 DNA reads TGTGCCAGCAGCTTGGCAGGCGGGAGGGCCGGGGAGCTGTTTTTT.

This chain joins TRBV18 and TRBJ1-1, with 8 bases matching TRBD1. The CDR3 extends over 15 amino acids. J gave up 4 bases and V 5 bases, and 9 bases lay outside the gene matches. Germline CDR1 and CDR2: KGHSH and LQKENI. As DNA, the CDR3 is TGTGCCAGCTCAGAAGACAGGGGTTGGAGCACTGAAGCTTTCTTT. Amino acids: CASSEDRGWSTEAFF.

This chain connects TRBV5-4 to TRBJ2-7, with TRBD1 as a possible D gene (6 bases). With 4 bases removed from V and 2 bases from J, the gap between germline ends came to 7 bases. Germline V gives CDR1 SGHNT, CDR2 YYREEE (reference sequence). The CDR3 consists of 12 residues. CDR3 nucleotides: TGTGCCAGCAGCACAGGGACCTACGAGCAGTACTTC. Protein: CASSTGTYEQYF.

CDR3 protein: CASSQTGGSTIYF. The DNA for the CDR3 is TGTGCCAGCAGTCAGACAGGGGGCAGCACCATATATTTT. The rearrangement links TRBV6-6 to TRBJ1-3; 10 nucleotides agree with TRBD1. CDR1 is MNHNY, CDR2 SVGAGI, per germline (reference sequence). CDR3 length equals 13 residues. Trimming took 5 bases from V and 9 from J; bases not matched to a gene: 4.

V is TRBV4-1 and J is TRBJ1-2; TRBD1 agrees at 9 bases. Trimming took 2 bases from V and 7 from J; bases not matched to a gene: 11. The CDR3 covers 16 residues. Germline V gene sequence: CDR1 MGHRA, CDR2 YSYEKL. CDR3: CASSQPPGQGSGGYTF. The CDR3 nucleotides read TGCGCCAGCAGCCAACCTCCGGGACAGGGTAGTGGTGGCTACACCTTC.